One sample yielded the 7 T cell receptor beta chains listed below, sequenced in a study of T cell responses to AZD1222 COVID-19 vaccine. This table comes from immunoSEQ multiplex PCR, and its TCRdb copy is limited to in-frame clones, with some not included. The sample lists roughly 29,000 clones, 93% occurring once. Sample: peripheral blood, taken on day 0 of AZD1222 vaccination. The receptors were gathered from an adult in good health.

The chain carries TRBV5-4 and TRBJ2-5, with TRBD2 matching over 8 bases. CDR1 is SGHNT, CDR2 YYREEE, per germline (reference sequence). With V trimmed by 4 bases and J by 5 bases, 10 bases remained unmatched. CDR3 length: 15 amino acids. The CDR3 is CASSLLIAGRETQYF. In DNA form, the CDR3 reads TGTGCCAGCAGCCTGCTAATAGCGGGAAGGGAGACCCAGTACTTC.

The rearrangement joins TRBV19 to TRBJ1-1; 7 bases match TRBD1. The germline gives CDR1 LNHDA, CDR2 SQIVND (reference sequence). The junction had 1 base not matched to a gene; V was cut back by 3 bases and J by 3 bases. The length of the CDR3 is 13 residues. The CDR3 coding sequence is TGTGCCAGTAGTATTCAGGGGGACACTGAAGCTTTCTTT. Translating gives CASSIQGDTEAFF.

This chain joins TRBV28 and TRBJ1-5; D is unclear. The CDR3 spans 15 residues. Germline V gene lookup returns CDR1 MDHEN and CDR2 SYDVKM. Trimming cost V 2 bases and J 0 bases, with 8 bases left between them. CDR3 residues: CASSLPAHSNQPQHF. The CDR3 nucleotides read TGTGCCAGCAGTTTACCGGCACATAGCAATCAGCCCCAGCATTTT.

V and J are TRBV19 and TRBJ2-7; no clear D. V lost 3 bases, J lost 7 bases, and 10 bases lay in between. The CDR3 consists of 12 residues. Per germline, CDR1 LNHDA and CDR2 SQIVND (reference sequence). The CDR3 protein is CASSIGGREQYF. As DNA, the CDR3 is TGTGCCAGTAGTATCGGTGGTCGGGAGCAGTACTTC. Complete variable domain (other parts from reference TRBV19 and TRBJ2-7): DGGITQSPKYLFRKEGQNVTLSCEQNLNHDAMYWYRQDPGQGLRLIYYSQIVNDFQKGDIAEGYSVSREKKESFPLTVTSAQKNPTAFYLCASSIGGREQYFGPGTRLTVT.

J is TRBJ2-7 and V is TRBV21-1; the table's TRBD1 call for D was not verified on the DNA. TRBV21-1 is assigned pseudogene status. The CDR3 covers 17 residues. The CDR3 sequence: CASSKDIGGTGTYEQYF. CDR3 in DNA: TGTGCCAGCAGCAAAGATATTGGCGGGACAGGTACCTACGAGCAGTACTTC.

The chain links TRBV10-2 to TRBJ1-2, with D unresolved. CDR3 length equals 14 residues. CDR1 WSHSY and CDR2 SAAADI come from the germline V gene. The V gene lost 4 bases and the J gene lost 1 base, with 10 bases spanning the gap. Here the CDR3 DNA reads TGCGCCAGCAGTGGAGTCCAACGTAACTATGGCTACACCTTC. Amino acids: CASSGVQRNYGYTF.

The chain links TRBV5-1 to TRBJ2-7, with unresolved D. Germline assignment: CDR1 SGHRS and CDR2 YFSETQ. The CDR3 is 13 amino acids. Trimming cost V 0 bases and J 1 base, with 5 bases left between them. CDR3 region: CASSLGQSYEQYF. CDR3 nucleotides: TGCGCCAGCAGCTTGGGGCAGTCCTACGAGCAGTACTTC.